Listed below are T cell receptor beta chains from one sample, sequenced in a study of human T cells and chemical hapten exposure. A single record per CDR3 protein comes from TCRdb applying MiXCR to the RACE reads. This sample yields about 100,000 distinct CDR3 sequences, of which 9.5% to 12% are seen a single time; about 3% belongs to the top ten. The sample was whole blood, taken in connection with sensitization to the hapten diphenylcyclopropenone (DPC). The receptors originated from a woman between 40 and 50 years old with alopecia areata. Some clones in this sample may be carry-over from other donors' samples. Each CDR3 is given with its conserved first and last residue. The D gene is left open where the match is weak. Clone size, where shown, is once, few, many, or a class for clones that have expanded.

clone size,D gene,V gene,J gene,CDR3 protein,CDR3 DNA
.,.,TRBV9,TRBJ1-2,CASSGLSYYTF,TGTGCCAGCAGCGGACTATCTTACTACACCTTC
few,.,TRBV5-5,TRBJ1-5,CASNDSPDQPQHF,TGTGCCAGCAATGACAGCCCCGATCAGCCCCAGCATTTT
.,.,TRBV12-5,TRBJ1-2,CASGPESNYGYTF,TGTGCTAGTGGTCCCGAGTCTAACTATGGCTACACCTTC
many,.,TRBV30,TRBJ1-1,CAWSLTRPGPILANTEAFF,TGTGCCTGGAGTTTGACCCGGCCGGGCCCAATACTAGCGAACACTGAAGCTTTCTTT
few,.,TRBV2,TRBJ2-2,CASSVLQSTGELFF,TGTGCCAGCAGTGTATTACAAAGCACCGGGGAGCTGTTTTTT
.,.,TRBV7-6,TRBJ2-5,CASSLGWGAQETQYF,TGTGCCAGCAGCTTAGGTTGGGGGGCTCAAGAGACCCAGTACTTC
few,.,TRBV29-1,TRBJ1-1,CSVGGAWMNTEAFF,TGCAGCGTCGGGGGGGCTTGGATGAACACTGAAGCTTTCTTT
.,TRBD1,TRBV7-3,TRBJ2-1,CASSLTGSQGTFYNEQFF,TGTGCCAGCAGCTTAACGGGCTCACAGGGGACCTTCTACAATGAGCAGTTCTTC
many,TRBD2,TRBV29-1,TRBJ2-1,CSVQTSGRIPRSEQFF,TGCAGCGTTCAGACTAGCGGGAGAATCCCCCGAAGTGAGCAGTTCTTC
.,.,TRBV28,TRBJ2-5,CASSPLRYQETQYF,TGTGCCAGCAGTCCCCTACGGTACCAAGAGACCCAGTACTTC
many,TRBD1,TRBV6-6,TRBJ2-1,CASTVGRGSYNEQFF,TGTGCCAGCACCGTGGGCAGGGGGTCCTACAATGAGCAGTTCTTC
many,TRBD2,TRBV10-3,TRBJ2-3,CAISTPGLAVLDTQYF,TGTGCCATCAGTACCCCGGGACTAGCGGTACTGGATACGCAGTATTTT
many,.,TRBV20-1,TRBJ1-1,CTIRTEPEAFF,TGCACTATCCGGACAGAACCTGAAGCTTTCTTT
many,.,TRBV25-1,TRBJ2-2,CASSEPGDPGELFF,TGTGCCAGCAGTGAACCAGGGGACCCCGGGGAGCTGTTTTTT
many,.,TRBV12-3/TRBV12-4,TRBJ2-1,CASNPLGLSYNEQFF,TGTGCCAGCAACCCCCTGGGACTTTCCTACAATGAGCAGTTCTTC
few,.,TRBV3-1,TRBJ2-7,CASSHRGSNYEQYF,TGTGCCAGCAGCCACCGGGGTTCTAACTACGAGCAGTACTTC
few,TRBD2,TRBV3-1,TRBJ2-5,CASSQDPVTERTSQETQYF,TGTGCCAGCAGCCAAGATCCCGTGACAGAACGGACTAGTCAAGAGACCCAGTACTTC
.,TRBD1,TRBV10-3,TRBJ1-3,CAISESTGPNSGNTIYF,TGTGCCATCAGTGAGTCGACAGGGCCCAACTCTGGAAACACCATATATTTT
.,.,TRBV4-3,TRBJ2-5,CASSQDFGETQYF,TGCGCCAGCAGCCAAGATTTCGGAGAGACCCAGTACTTC
many,.,TRBV20-1,TRBJ1-3,CSARSPFKTSGNTIYF,TGCAGTGCTAGGAGCCCATTTAAAACCTCTGGAAACACCATATATTTT
.,TRBD1,TRBV5-1,TRBJ2-5,CASSSRGGAGETQYF,TGCGCCAGCAGCTCTCGAGGGGGCGCCGGTGAGACCCAGTACTTC
few,.,TRBV12-3/TRBV12-4,TRBJ1-5,CASSLAQHNQPQHF,TGTGCCAGCAGTTTGGCACAGCATAATCAGCCCCAGCATTTT
.,TRBD2,TRBV2,TRBJ2-1,CASKPRGLNNEQFF,TGTGCCAGCAAACCCCGGGGACTAAACAATGAGCAGTTCTTC
few,TRBD1,TRBV7-2,TRBJ2-7,CASSRTGPTYEQYF,TGTGCCAGCAGCCGGACAGGGCCTACCTACGAGCAGTACTTC
.,TRBD2,TRBV5-4,TRBJ2-7,CASSGREFNEQYF,TGTGCCTCCAGCGGGCGGGAGTTCAACGAGCAGTACTTC
many,.,TRBV3-1,TRBJ2-7,CASSQLAEQYF,TGTGCCAGCAGCCAACTAGCCGAGCAGTACTTC
few,TRBD1,TRBV6-6,TRBJ1-1,CASSPGQKTEAFF,TGTGCCAGCAGTCCGGGACAGAAGACTGAAGCTTTCTTT
many,TRBD2,TRBV20-1,TRBJ2-7,CSATGLAGLYEQYF,TGCAGTGCTACGGGACTAGCGGGACTATACGAGCAGTACTTC
.,.,TRBV21-1,TRBJ2-7,CASSKSGTSGRPVTEQYF,TGTGCCAGCAGCAAAAGCGGGACTAGCGGGAGGCCGGTGACCGAGCAGTACTTC
many,.,TRBV12-5,TRBJ2-7,CASKAGSVHEQYF,TGTGCTAGCAAGGCAGGGAGTGTCCACGAGCAGTACTTC
many,.,TRBV6-1,TRBJ2-3,CASSVPSASTDTQYF,TGTGCCAGCAGTGTCCCTAGCGCGAGCACAGATACGCAGTATTTT
many,.,TRBV7-9,TRBJ2-2,CASSLQGAGTGELFF,TGTGCCAGTAGCCTCCAGGGCGCGGGAACCGGGGAGCTGTTTTTT
.,TRBD2,TRBV20-1,TRBJ2-4,CSARGSTSGGFDIQYF,TGCAGTGCTAGAGGCTCTACTAGCGGGGGGTTTGACATTCAGTACTTC
many,TRBD1,TRBV27,TRBJ1-6,CASSLQGANSPLHF,TGTGCCAGCAGCCTACAGGGGGCCAATTCACCCCTCCACTTT
.,.,TRBV14,TRBJ2-7,CASSQAGDGPIYEQYF,TGTGCCAGCAGCCAGGCTGGGGACGGACCTATCTACGAGCAGTACTTC
.,.,TRBV15,TRBJ2-5,CATSRETGTQYF,TGTGCCACCAGCAGAGAGACGGGGACCCAGTACTTC
few,TRBD2,TRBV5-6,TRBJ2-2,CASSPETSGGATGELFF,TGTGCCAGCAGCCCAGAAACTAGCGGGGGGGCCACCGGGGAGCTGTTTTTT
.,.,TRBV12-3/TRBV12-4,TRBJ2-2,CASSLGTGNTGELFF,TGTGCCAGCAGTTTAGGGACCGGCAACACCGGGGAGCTGTTTTTT
few,.,TRBV7-6,TRBJ2-5,CASSPLAAAVATQYF,TGTGCCAGCAGCCCTCTCGCGGCCGCTGTGGCGACCCAGTACTTC
many,.,TRBV4-2,TRBJ1-5,CASSQDLLDRTANQPQHF,TGTGCCAGCAGCCAAGATCTTTTGGATCGAACAGCCAATCAGCCCCAGCATTTT
.,TRBD2,TRBV9,TRBJ2-3,CASSVGGLAGDTQYF,TGTGCCAGCAGCGTAGGTGGACTAGCAGGAGATACGCAGTATTTT
few,.,TRBV20-1,TRBJ1-4,CSAPDSRGLANEKLFF,TGCAGTGCCCCCGACAGCCGGGGGTTGGCTAATGAAAAACTGTTTTTT
once,.,TRBV6-5,TRBJ1-2,CASREPGPGVNGYTF,TGTGCCAGCAGGGAACCGGGACCAGGAGTAAATGGCTACACCTTC
.,TRBD1,TRBV18,TRBJ1-1,CASSPGQGTTEAFF,TGTGCCAGCTCACCCGGACAGGGGACCACTGAAGCTTTCTTT
few,.,TRBV20-1,TRBJ2-1,CSAIPPPRGAYNEQFF,TGCAGTGCCATCCCACCCCCAAGGGGGGCTTACAATGAGCAGTTCTTC
many,.,TRBV20-1,TRBJ1-5,CSSNQPQHF,TGCAGTTCCAATCAGCCCCAGCATTTT
few,TRBD1,TRBV6-2/TRBV6-3,TRBJ2-7,CASSYRGQAIDEQYF,TGTGCCAGCAGTTACAGGGGACAGGCTATCGACGAGCAGTACTTC
.,.,TRBV29-1,TRBJ2-7,CSVRKPPYEQYF,TGCAGCGTGCGTAAGCCTCCCTACGAGCAGTACTTC
.,TRBD2,TRBV19,TRBJ2-1,CASSIGTSGNEQFF,TGTGCCAGTAGTATCGGGACTAGCGGGAATGAGCAGTTCTTC